The 32 T cell receptor beta chains below all came from one sample that was sequenced in a study of blood T cell repertoires in COVID-19. The data were produced by immunoSEQ multiplex PCR, yet TCRdb's version contains in-frame clones alone and is incomplete. Here the sample spans hundreds of thousands of clones, 80% to 90% being singletons. The sample was PBMCs or T cells enriched from blood (not recorded which). Receptors were obtained from a man between 18 and 35 years old who had recovered from COVID-19.

V gene TRBV11-2 combines with J gene TRBJ1-2, with unresolved D. Germline assignment: CDR1 SGHAT and CDR2 FQNNGV. The CDR3 is 13 residues long. Trimming pared 2 bases from V and 7 bases from J, leaving 11 bases between. The CDR3 loop reads CASSLQVFSGYTF. As DNA, the CDR3 is TGTGCCAGCAGCTTACAGGTTTTTTCTGGCTACACCTTC.

The chain carries TRBV28 and TRBJ1-6; 7 bases agree with TRBD1. The CDR3 length is 11 residues. V dropped 6 bases and J dropped 14; count of bases not matched to a gene: 4. CDR1 is MDHEN, CDR2 SYDVKM, per germline. CDR3 sequence: CASSLTGALHF. In nucleotides, the CDR3 is TGTGCCAGCAGCCTCACAGGGGCCCTCCACTTT.

The chain recombines TRBV12-3 or TRBV12-4 with TRBJ1-3; unclear D gene. This CDR3 has 13 amino acids. Between the trimmed V and J ends, which lost 0 bases and 3 bases, there was a span of 3 bases. CDR3 residues: CASSLASGNTIYF. As DNA, the CDR3 is TGTGCCAGCAGTTTAGCCAGTGGAAACACCATATATTTT.

The CDR3 loop is CASSQVAGRGQETQYF. CDR3 coding DNA: TGCGCCAGCAGCCAAGTAGCGGGGAGGGGCCAAGAGACCCAGTACTTC. This chain uses TRBV4-3 with TRBJ2-5; 8 nucleotides align to TRBD2. The CDR3 runs 16 residues. With 1 base clipped from V and 1 base from J, the junction kept 5 bases outside the gene matches. Germline V gene sequence: CDR1 LGHNA, CDR2 YSLEER.

V is TRBV29-1 and J is TRBJ2-5, with 7 positions matching TRBD1. The CDR3 totals 12 residues. V was clipped by 4 bases and J by 5 bases; unmatched bases: 4. Germline V gene sequence: CDR1 SQVTM, CDR2 ANQGSEA. CDR3 sequence reads: CSVGQGYETQYF. CDR3 bases: TGCAGCGTTGGACAGGGATACGAGACCCAGTACTTC.

As to this clone: One junction end disagrees with the germline gene, perhaps due to a read error. The chain joins TRBV6-2 or TRBV6-3 to TRBJ2-7, with a tentative D call TRBD1 (6 bases). The CDR3 is made up of 14 amino acids. From germline, CDR1 is MNHEY and CDR2 SVGEGT. The CDR3 nucleotides read TGTGCCAGCAGTTACTCACAGGGTTCCTTCGAGCAGTACTTC. This codes for CASSYSQGSFEQYF.

The chain is built from TRBV12-3 or TRBV12-4 and TRBJ1-2; D is unresolved. Trimming left V 2 bases short and J 2 bases short, with 6 bases between. The CDR3 spans 13 residues. In DNA, the CDR3 is TGTGCCAGCAGTTTACGGGAAAACTATGGCTACACCTTC. It specifies CASSLRENYGYTF.

The V and J genes are TRBV5-1 and TRBJ2-7; D may be TRBD2 (5 bases). This CDR3 contains 14 residues. Trimming stripped 0 bases from V and 4 bases from J, with 11 bases between. The germline V gene has CDR1 SGHRS and CDR2 YFSETQ. The DNA for the CDR3 is TGCGCCAGCAGCTTGGGGGGAGTGAGGTACGAGCAGTACTTC. The encoded protein is CASSLGGVRYEQYF.

This sequence joins TRBV7-9 and TRBJ1-1; D might be TRBD1 (5 bases). Trimming left V 5 bases short and J 0 bases short, with 13 bases between. Germline lookup yields CDR1 SEHNR and CDR2 FQNEAQ (reference sequence). There are 15 residues in the CDR3. The CDR3 loop is CASSVRASMNTEAFF. DNA of the CDR3: TGTGCCAGCAGCGTCAGGGCCAGCATGAACACTGAAGCTTTCTTT.

The V call is TRBV19, the J call TRBJ1-1; D gene unclear. Trimming removed 4 bases from V and 1 base from J, with 13 bases in between. In germline, CDR1 is LNHDA, CDR2 SQIVND (reference sequence). The CDR3 consists of 15 residues. CDR3 bases: TGTGCCAGTAGTACCCCCCGGCGGGAGAACACTGAAGCTTTCTTT. Protein sequence: CASSTPRRENTEAFF.

J is TRBJ2-5 and V is TRBV7-9; D perhaps matches TRBD2 (7 bases). The length of the CDR3 is 18 residues. V was shortened by 1 base and J by 2 bases, with 20 bases between the two germline ends. The germline CDR1 and CDR2 sequences are SEHNR and FQNEAQ (reference sequence). The CDR3 here is CASSLGVWAGEGQETQYF. CDR3 nucleotide sequence: TGTGCCAGCAGCTTAGGCGTCTGGGCAGGGGAGGGACAAGAGACCCAGTACTTC.

The chain couples TRBV28 to TRBJ2-5; D remains unclear. Trimming removed 6 bases from V and 4 bases from J, with 18 bases in between. In germline, CDR1 is MDHEN, CDR2 SYDVKM. The CDR3 spans 15 residues. CDR3 sequence: CASSPHPLGLETQYF. The CDR3 bases are TGTGCCAGCAGCCCCCACCCCCTCGGGTTAGAGACCCAGTACTTC.

The chain couples TRBV5-1 to TRBJ1-3; D perhaps matches TRBD1 (6 bases). The CDR3 has 18 amino acids. From germline, CDR1 is SGHRS and CDR2 YFSETQ. V gave up 0 bases and J gave up 0 bases, with 16 bases separating them. The CDR3: CASSLAWGGGASGNTIYF. CDR3 nucleotide sequence: TGCGCCAGCAGCTTGGCCTGGGGAGGGGGGGCCTCTGGAAACACCATATATTTT.

The V gene is TRBV4-1, the J gene TRBJ1-4, with 9 bases fitting TRBD1. Germline CDR1 and CDR2: MGHRA and YSYEKL. The CDR3 contains 16 residues. The ends lost 1 base at V and 10 bases at J; junction bases unmatched: 10. The CDR3 bases are TGCGCCAGCAGCCAAGCGGGAAGGACAGGGGTAGGAAAACTGTTTTTT. Amino acid sequence: CASSQAGRTGVGKLFF.

The chain joins TRBV28 to TRBJ2-1; TRBD1 aligns across 11 bases. This CDR3 has 16 residues. The V segment lost 3 bases and the J segment 8 bases; nucleotides outside the gene matches: 9. CDR1 is MDHEN and CDR2 is SYDVKM in the germline V gene. The CDR3 spells CASSFPWGQGVDEQFF. For the CDR3, the DNA is TGTGCCAGCAGTTTCCCTTGGGGACAGGGGGTAGATGAGCAGTTCTTC.

The chain is built from TRBV7-9 and TRBJ1-4; 9 nucleotides align to TRBD1. V dropped 5 bases and J dropped 8; count of bases not matched to a gene: 9. The germline V gene has CDR1 SEHNR and CDR2 FQNEAQ (reference sequence). This CDR3 has 15 amino acids. CDR3 loop: CASSRRTGVREKLFF. CDR3 DNA sequence: TGTGCCAGCAGCAGGAGGACAGGGGTACGGGAAAAACTGTTTTTT.

This rearrangement joins TRBV6-5 to TRBJ1-5; 11 nucleotides line up with TRBD1. Germline V gene lookup returns CDR1 MNHEY and CDR2 SVGAGI. V lost 7 bases, J lost 4 bases, and 6 bases stayed unmatched. The CDR3 consists of 15 residues. The CDR3 loop reads CASKGQGAWNQPQHF. CDR3 nucleotides: TGTGCCAGCAAAGGACAGGGGGCATGGAATCAGCCCCAGCATTTT.

The chain couples TRBV5-1 to TRBJ1-5; possible D gene TRBD1, 6 bases. This CDR3 contains 15 residues. Deletions cut 4 bases from V and 3 bases from J, with 14 bases between. Germline CDR1 and CDR2: SGHRS and YFSETQ. CDR3 in DNA: TGCGCCAGCAGCCTAGATGGACAGTACAATCAGCCCCAGCATTTT. Translating it yields CASSLDGQYNQPQHF.

The chain links TRBV19 to TRBJ1-2; no firm D call. With 8 bases removed from V and 8 bases from J, the gap between germline ends came to 15 bases. Germline V gene data show CDR1 as LNHDA and CDR2 as SQIVND (reference sequence). CDR3 length equals 12 residues. The CDR3 sequence: CASRERLAGYTF. CDR3 nucleotides: TGTGCCAGTCGCGAGAGGTTAGCGGGCTACACCTTC.

This chain joins TRBV6-5 and TRBJ1-1; 7 nucleotides align to TRBD1. CDR3 length: 14 amino acids. Germline values: CDR1 MNHEY, CDR2 SVGAGI. Trimming cost V 2 bases and J 4 bases; bases outside gene matches: 4. The CDR3 sequence is CASSYGTVGTEAFF. In DNA, the CDR3 is TGTGCCAGCAGTTACGGGACAGTGGGCACTGAAGCTTTCTTT.

The genes are TRBV4-1 and TRBJ1-5; the D is unclear. Trimming removed 0 bases from V and 5 bases from J, with 11 bases in between. This CDR3 region has 15 residues. CDR1 and CDR2 (germline): MGHRA, YSYEKL. Here the CDR3 DNA reads TGCGCCAGCAGCCAAGATGGGCAGTCCTATCAGCCCCAGCATTTT. This codes for CASSQDGQSYQPQHF.

This chain links TRBV5-4 with TRBJ2-5; D possibly corresponds to TRBD2 (6 bases). V lost 4 bases to trimming and J lost 4 bases, with 11 bases between them. This CDR3 is built from 13 residues. Germline V gene data show CDR1 as SGHNT and CDR2 as YYREEE (reference sequence). The CDR3 bases are TGTGCCAGCAGCCCCGTCGGGGGAGAGACCCAGTACTTC. Translated: CASSPVGGETQYF. The whole variable domain, remainder taken from reference TRBV5-4 and TRBJ2-5, is ETGVTQSPTHLIKTRGQQVTLRCSSQSGHNTVSWYQQALGQGPQFIFQYYREEENGRGNFPPRFSGLQFPNYSSELNVNALELDDSALYLCASSPVGGETQYFGPGTRLLVL.

J is TRBJ2-7 and V is TRBV19; TRBD1 aligns across 9 bases. CDR1 is LNHDA, CDR2 SQIVND, per germline (reference sequence). The CDR3 sequence is 13 residues long. The ends lost 4 bases at V and 3 bases at J; junction bases unmatched: 1. CDR3 sequence (DNA): TGTGCCAGTAGTACGGGACAGGGCTACGAGCAGTACTTC. Amino acid sequence: CASSTGQGYEQYF.

This clone was found many times. The genes are TRBV7-3 and TRBJ2-2; D call uncertain. Trimming removed 5 bases at V and 0 bases at J, with 10 bases between. This CDR3 spans 15 amino acids. CDR1 and CDR2 from the germline V gene are SGHTA and FQGTGA. CDR3 nucleotides: TGTGCCAGCAGCGCCACTCCGTCGAACACCGGGGAGCTGTTTTTT. The encoded protein is CASSATPSNTGELFF.

This clone has a single count. The chain recombines TRBV7-5 with TRBJ2-1; the table's D call, TRBD2, was not checked against the DNA. TRBV7-5 is a pseudogene locus. This CDR3 contains 18 residues. CDR3 sequence reads: CVRSFGGGGPSSYNEQFF. CDR3 DNA sequence: TGTGTCAGAAGCTTCGGCGGGGGGGGTCCTAGCTCCTACAATGAGCAGTTCTTC.

The J gene is TRBJ2-7, the V gene TRBV7-9, with 9 nucleotides matching TRBD2. This CDR3 region has 13 residues. V lost 8 bases to trimming and J lost 3 bases; unmatched junction nucleotides: 5. The V gene's germline CDR1 is SEHNR and CDR2 FQNEAQ (reference sequence). CDR3 DNA sequence: TGTGCCAGCCAGACTAGCGGATACTACGAGCAGTACTTC. Its translation is CASQTSGYYEQYF.

This chain joins TRBV11-2 and TRBJ2-1; a weak D match, TRBD2 (6 bases). The germline V and J ends were trimmed by 0 bases and 8 bases, with 20 bases remaining between them. The length of the CDR3 is 17 residues. CDR1 is SGHAT and CDR2 is FQNNGV in the germline V gene. The CDR3 protein is CASSLDTSRPTRDEQFF. In nucleotides, the CDR3 is TGTGCCAGCAGCTTAGATACTAGCAGACCTACTAGGGATGAGCAGTTCTTC.

This sequence joins TRBV7-8 and TRBJ1-1, with TRBD1 identical over 8 bases. The germline CDR1 and CDR2 sequences are SGHVS and FQNEAQ. The CDR3 loop spans 14 amino acids. The J segment lost 8 bases and the V segment lost 1 base, leaving 6 bases of the junction unmatched. The CDR3 nucleotides are TGTGCCAGCAGCTTAGGGGGACAGGCATTAGAAGCTTTCTTT. It specifies CASSLGGQALEAFF.

The chain recombines TRBV4-1 with TRBJ2-7; 7 nucleotides line up with TRBD1. This CDR3 is 15 amino acids long. Germline V gene sequence: CDR1 MGHRA, CDR2 YSYEKL. Trimming took 1 base from V and 4 from J; bases not matched to a gene: 7. Written as DNA, the CDR3 is TGCGCCAGCAGCCAAGGAGAAGGGGGCTGGTACGAGCAGTACTTC. As protein: CASSQGEGGWYEQYF.

The chain recombines TRBV4-1 with TRBJ2-7; TRBD1 is a possible D gene (6 bases). Germline CDR1 MGHRA, CDR2 YSYEKL. This CDR3 spans 17 amino acids. Trimming removed 1 base at V and 4 bases at J, with 20 bases between. CDR3 DNA: TGCGCCAGCAGCCAAGTTGGGGTGGGCAGGGGCTTGTACGAGCAGTACTTC. Translation gives CASSQVGVGRGLYEQYF.

The count of this clone is one. The V gene is TRBV2, the J gene TRBJ2-3; D may be TRBD1 (6 bases). The V gene lost 6 bases and the J gene lost 1 base, with 11 bases spanning the gap. The CDR3 is 14 amino acids. The germline CDR1 and CDR2 sequences are SNHLY and FYNNEI. CDR3 DNA: TGTGCCAGCAGGGCTGGACAGCGCACAGATACGCAGTATTTT. It translates to CASRAGQRTDTQYF.

The J gene is TRBJ1-6, the V gene TRBV18; possible D gene TRBD1, 6 bases. Germline V gene data show CDR1 as KGHSH and CDR2 as LQKENI. Trimming pared 5 bases from V and 10 bases from J, leaving 18 bases between. CDR3 length equals 15 residues. Here the CDR3 DNA reads TGTGCCAGCTCAACCGTACAGGGCGTGCGATCACCCCTCCACTTT. Amino acids: CASSTVQGVRSPLHF.